One and the same sample provided the 6 T cell receptor beta chains below, sequenced in a study of neurological immune-mediated disorders. Via MiXCR, TCRdb re-called the 5' RACE reads, giving one row per CDR3 protein. The table has more than 40,000 distinct CDR3 sequences, around 2% seen once. The sequencing sample was made of PBMCs. These receptors all stem from a woman aged 40 to 49 with multiple sclerosis.

Ten or more counts support this clonotype. This chain links TRBV29-1 with TRBJ2-3; possibly TRBD1 or TRBD2 for D (5 bases each). Germline CDR1 SQVTM, CDR2 ANQGSEA. The ends were cut back, 3 bases at V and 4 bases at J, with 14 bases in the middle. The CDR3 is 14 amino acids. This chain's CDR3 is CSVDGARGADTQYF. The CDR3 coding sequence is TGCAGCGTTGACGGGGCCCGGGGAGCAGATACGCAGTATTTT.

This clonotype has a count of ten or more. The chain joins TRBV2 to TRBJ1-3; TRBD1 might be the D (5 bases). CDR1 and CDR2 (germline): SNHLY, FYNNEI. There are 16 residues in the CDR3. Trimming took off 6 bases at V and 3 bases at J, with 18 bases between the two ends. The CDR3 spells CASSLPPGGYGNTIYF. The DNA for the CDR3 is TGTGCCAGCAGCCTTCCACCTGGGGGGTATGGAAACACCATATATTTT.

This clonotype was counted many times. This chain uses TRBV10-2 with TRBJ1-2, with TRBD1 as a possible D gene (5 bases). Deletions cut 3 bases from V and 6 bases from J, with 17 bases between. This CDR3 comprises 15 residues. The V gene's germline CDR1 is WSHSY and CDR2 SAAADI. CDR3 in amino acids: CASSDPRDSLNGYTF. Written as DNA, the CDR3 is TGCGCCAGCAGTGATCCCCGGGACTCATTGAATGGCTACACCTTC.

This clonotype was recorded many times. The rearrangement links TRBV29-1 to TRBJ1-1, with TRBD1 as a possible D gene (6 bases). V was clipped by 7 bases and J by 2 bases, with 11 bases between them. Looked up from germline, CDR1 is SQVTM and CDR2 is ANQGSEA. There are 12 residues in the CDR3. The CDR3 here is CSALGGNTEAFF. CDR3 in DNA: TGCAGCGCGTTAGGGGGTAACACTGAAGCTTTCTTT.

In its sample, this clonotype was seen many times. V gene TRBV12-3 or TRBV12-4 combines with J gene TRBJ2-1, with D possibly being TRBD1 (5 bases). Trimming removed 7 bases from V and 3 bases from J, with 13 bases in between. This CDR3 comprises 14 residues. The CDR3 region is CASTYARGYNEQFF. Written as DNA, the CDR3 is TGTGCCAGCACCTACGCTAGGGGCTACAATGAGCAGTTCTTC.

This clonotype was counted ten times or more. The chain links TRBV20-1 to TRBJ2-3, with D possibly matching TRBD1 (5 bases). V lost 5 bases, J lost 0 bases, and 12 bases lay in between. CDR1 and CDR2 from the germline V gene are DFQATT and SNEGSKA (reference sequence). The CDR3 has 14 residues. CDR3 sequence (DNA): TGCAGTGCTTTGGACACGTTTAGCACAGATACGCAGTATTTT. Its translation is CSALDTFSTDTQYF.